This T cell receptor (beta chain) derives from a study of blood T cell repertoires in COVID-19 (dated by TCRdb to about 2020). Concerning the study at large: Samples covering the acute and convalescent phases of COVID-19 were provided by collaborators in the United States, Italy and Spain. HLA class I and class II types, where available, came from metadata supplied by the sample provider rather than from assay-based typing. The material from the prospective study consisted of cDNA or gDNA derived from T cells, B-cell-depleted T cells, or PBMCs. Nearly every sample came with metadata listing a de-identified subject ID, COVID-19 status, age in years and sex. The repertoires were released in a freely available public database intended as a resource for research on the immune response to SARS-CoV-2. Deeply sampled blood TCRbeta repertoires from subjects exposed to, actively infected with, or recovered from COVID-19 were included in the dataset. The samples were drawn from the first 160 participants of the ongoing ImmuneRACE study and from over 950 subjects provided by 6 global collaborators. Results and caveats for the whole study, not just this receptor: The amount of clinical and demographic metadata varied by source and participant and was provided uncurated.

The collaborating institutions used their own protocols to collect whole blood in K2EDTA tubes. For TCRbeta analysis, collaborators shipped samples in one of three forms: frozen whole blood, isolated PBMCs, or DNA extracted from either of those sample types. TCRbeta CDR3 regions were amplified from genomic DNA using the immunoSEQ Assay, a bias-controlled multiplex PCR. The authors' pipeline ran thus. Within the assay, amplification of reference gene primers was used to estimate how many nucleated cells each sample contained. To quantify the absolute abundance of each unique TCRbeta CDR3 rearrangement, sequence reads were collapsed and filtered. Productive Simpson clonality was computed per sample as the square root of Simpson's diversity index over productive rearrangements. What TCRdb holds here is the immuneACCESS table cut down to in-frame rearrangements. Part of the clones is not present; checked against another copy, under half of the missing clones reflect an unresolved V gene, and the others are unexplained. V and J calls plus clone size are reproduced from that table; the DNA served to infer D and trimming. The sample contains under 250,000 clones, 85% to 90% of them found a single time. The ten most abundant clones make up around 2.9% of the sample.

As for this clone: The antigen this receptor binds is unknown. Base qualities were left out, and no much larger clone turns up one base away.

Trimming costs V 0 bases and J 4 bases, and their ends lie 5 bases apart. For CDR1 and CDR2, the germline V gene lists SGHRS and YFSETQ. There are 14 amino acids in the CDR3, from cysteine to phenylalanine inclusive. Of the read, only the CDR3 DNA is kept; its 42 bases are in frame from base 1. The sequencing input was peripheral blood. The receptor chain draws on TRBV5-1 and TRBJ1-6, with no confident D gene call. The clonotype comes from a woman aged 60-70 years with acute or convalescent COVID-19. The DNA sequence is given as TGCGCCAGCAGCTTGGCGCAGTATAATTCACCCCTCCACTTT. It translates to CASSLAQYNSPLHF.